Below are 26 T cell receptor beta chains sequenced from a single sample in a study of T-cell reconstitution after alpha-beta-depleted transplantation in children. This sample's TCRbeta library carried unique molecular identifier barcodes. TCRdb reprocessed the PCR reads via MiXCR and lists one record per CDR3 protein. The data show some 550,000 distinct CDR3 sequences, with approximately 20% seen just once and 3.3% held by the top ten. The input for sequencing was PBMCs from the stem cell graft donor, taken from the stem cell graft. Receptor source: a human donor who donated a stem cell graft to a child with acute lymphoblastic leukemia.

The table lists this clonotype with many counts. Written as DNA, the CDR3 is TGTGCCAGCAGTCCTACGGGGCGCTCCTACGAGCAGTACTTC. Protein: CASSPTGRSYEQYF. V gene TRBV12-3 or TRBV12-4 combines with J gene TRBJ2-7; tentatively, D is TRBD1 or TRBD2 (5 bases each). Trimming took 5 bases from V and 0 from J, leaving 11 bases between them. The CDR3 contains 14 residues.

At least ten counts were recorded for this clonotype. V usage is TRBV15 and J usage is TRBJ2-3, with 11 bases that match TRBD1. Germline V gene sequence: CDR1 LNHNV, CDR2 YYDKDF (reference sequence). CDR3 length equals 15 residues. The J segment lost 4 bases and the V segment lost 5 bases, leaving 5 bases of the junction unmatched. This CDR3 is CATSLGTGGSDTQYF. In DNA, the CDR3 is TGTGCCACCAGCCTCGGGACAGGGGGTTCAGATACGCAGTATTTT.

This chain joins TRBV21-1 and TRBJ2-1; the table calls TRBD1, which could not be checked here. TRBV21-1 counts as a pseudogene. There are 16 residues in the CDR3. This CDR3 is CASSNEGQLAYNEQFF. The CDR3 DNA reads TGTGCCAGCAGCAATGAGGGACAGTTGGCCTACAATGAGCAGTTCTTC.

This clonotype was counted a few times. The chain carries TRBV27 and TRBJ2-3; the D is unclear. This CDR3 contains 11 residues. Germline loops: CDR1 MNHEY, CDR2 SMNVEV (reference sequence). V lost 8 bases and J 2 bases, leaving 5 bases between the germline ends. The CDR3 sequence is CASCYTDTQYF. For the CDR3, the DNA is TGTGCCAGCTGCTACACAGATACGCAGTATTTT.

This clonotype showed up just a few times. The chain uses TRBV18 and TRBJ1-2; D ambiguous. This CDR3 region has 13 residues. Germline lookup yields CDR1 KGHSH and CDR2 LQKENI. Trimming stripped 4 bases from V and 3 bases from J, with 9 bases between. The DNA for the CDR3 is TGTGCCAGCTCACTTGTGGCGGACTATGGCTACACCTTC. Translating gives CASSLVADYGYTF.

This clonotype came up a few times. The V call is TRBV9, the J call TRBJ2-2; D not resolved. The CDR3 has 15 amino acids. Germline V gene lookup returns CDR1 SGDLS and CDR2 YYNGEE. The V end was cut by 3 bases, the J end by 3 bases, with 12 bases between. This CDR3 reads CASSEGVKDTGELFF. Written as DNA, the CDR3 is TGTGCCAGCAGCGAGGGCGTTAAGGACACCGGGGAGCTGTTTTTT. Full variable domain (outside the CDR3, taken from reference TRBV9 and TRBJ2-2): DSGVTQTPKHLITATGQRVTLRCSPRSGDLSVYWYQQSLDQGLQFLIQYYNGEERAKGNILERFSAQQFPDLHSELNLSSLELGDSALYFCASSEGVKDTGELFFGEGSRLTVL.

The chain uses TRBV5-1 and TRBJ2-7; 7 bases map to TRBD1. The CDR3 has 13 amino acids. V was clipped by 5 bases and J by 3 bases; unmatched bases: 5. The germline V gene has CDR1 SGHRS and CDR2 YFSETQ. DNA of the CDR3: TGCGCCAGCAGACCCGGACAGGTCTACGAGCAGTACTTC. It codes for CASRPGQVYEQYF.

For this clonotype: It may be a read error: a sequence one base away is much more abundant. V and J are TRBV20-1 and TRBJ2-7; 9 nucleotides agree with TRBD2. This CDR3 comprises 14 residues. Losses at the gene ends were 4 bases for V and 1 base for J; bases not matched to a gene: 5. Germline-derived CDR1 and CDR2 are DFQATT and SNEGSKA (reference sequence). DNA of the CDR3: TGCAGTGCTAACCCCAGCGGGAGGTCCTACGAGCAGTACTTC. Translating gives CSANPSGRSYEQYF.

This chain joins TRBV10-1 and TRBJ2-7, with D perhaps being TRBD1 or TRBD2 (5 bases each). The V and J ends lost 0 bases and 5 bases respectively, with 11 bases between them. CDR1 and CDR2 from the germline V gene are WNHNN and SYGVQD (reference sequence). The CDR3 runs to 14 residues. This CDR3 is CASSESGRENEQYF. The CDR3 nucleotides are TGCGCCAGCAGTGAGTCTGGCAGGGAGAACGAGCAGTACTTC.

A single count supports this clonotype. The J gene is TRBJ2-1, the V gene TRBV4-1; the D gene is possibly TRBD2 (6 bases). The CDR3 totals 20 residues. Trimming took 3 bases from V and 5 from J, leaving 29 bases between them. Germline V gene lookup returns CDR1 MGHRA and CDR2 YSYEKL. CDR3 residues: CASSHSPGRIAAVPNNEQFF. The CDR3 coding sequence is TGCGCCAGCAGCCATTCACCGGGACGGATAGCGGCAGTACCGAACAATGAGCAGTTCTTC.

This rearrangement joins TRBV6-5 to TRBJ2-6; TRBD1 aligns across 8 bases. Germline values: CDR1 MNHEY, CDR2 SVGAGI. Trimming at V came to 2 bases and at J to 4 bases, leaving 4 bases not matched to a gene. The CDR3 has 16 amino acids. CDR3: CASSYGTGSGANVLTF. CDR3 DNA sequence: TGTGCCAGCAGTTACGGGACAGGATCGGGGGCCAACGTCCTGACTTTC.

At least ten counts were recorded for this clonotype. The V and J genes are TRBV5-1 and TRBJ2-2; D might be TRBD2 (5 bases). Trimming pared 0 bases from V and 5 bases from J, leaving 5 bases between. The CDR3 has 13 residues. Germline loops: CDR1 SGHRS, CDR2 YFSETQ. The DNA of the CDR3 is TGCGCCAGCAGCTTGGCGGGGACCGGGGAGCTGTTTTTT. It translates to CASSLAGTGELFF.

This clonotype was recorded a few times. The chain recombines TRBV3-1 with TRBJ2-1; 9 bases are a match to TRBD1. J lost 12 bases, V lost 3 bases, and 3 bases had no gene match. Germline-derived CDR1 and CDR2 are LGHDT and YNNKEL (reference sequence). This CDR3 is built from 12 residues. CDR3 residues: CASSHRQGGQFF. The DNA of the CDR3 is TGTGCCAGCAGCCATAGACAGGGGGGGCAGTTCTTC.

This clonotype was counted between two and nine times. The chain has TRBV12-3 or TRBV12-4 and TRBJ1-3; 7 positions match TRBD1. The J segment lost 4 bases and the V segment lost 5 bases, leaving 2 bases of the junction unmatched. The CDR3 runs to 13 residues. For the CDR3, the DNA is TGTGCCAGCAGTACAGGGGCCGGAAACACCATATATTTT. Residues: CASSTGAGNTIYF.

This clonotype showed up just a few times. J is TRBJ1-1 and V is TRBV7-9; no clear D. Germline CDR1 and CDR2: SEHNR and FQNEAQ (reference sequence). This CDR3 is 16 amino acids long. V was pared by 6 bases and J by 0 bases, with 17 bases between. Here the CDR3 reads CASRLLPSSMNTEAFF. The CDR3 nucleotides are TGTGCCAGCAGGTTACTGCCTAGCTCCATGAACACTGAAGCTTTCTTT.

This clonotype was counted only a few times. The chain recombines TRBV20-1 with TRBJ2-5, with 9 bases that match TRBD2. Germline V lookup: CDR1 DFQATT, CDR2 SNEGSKA (reference sequence). The V segment lost 0 bases and the J segment 0 bases; nucleotides outside the gene matches: 14. The CDR3 consists of 19 residues. CDR3 residues: CSARDGELAGVLYQETQYF. The DNA for the CDR3 is TGCAGTGCTAGAGATGGGGAACTAGCGGGTGTACTCTACCAAGAGACCCAGTACTTC.

The chain uses TRBV20-1 and TRBJ2-7; D possibly matches TRBD1 or TRBD2 (5 bases each). V dropped 5 bases and J dropped 0 bases, with 23 bases sitting between them. Looked up from germline, CDR1 is DFQATT and CDR2 is SNEGSKA (reference sequence). This CDR3 comprises 17 residues. The CDR3, as DNA: TGCAGTGCTCCTTATACCCCAGCGAGGGGTTCCTCCTACGAGCAGTACTTC. It encodes CSAPYTPARGSSYEQYF.

The chain couples TRBV20-1 to TRBJ2-3; no firm D call. Germline CDR1 DFQATT, CDR2 SNEGSKA (reference sequence). With 6 bases removed from V and 0 bases from J, the gap between germline ends came to 16 bases. CDR3 length: 15 residues. The CDR3 sequence: CSASLQPLSTDTQYF. CDR3 nucleotides: TGCAGTGCATCCCTACAGCCGTTAAGCACAGATACGCAGTATTTT.

The chain employs TRBV5-1 and TRBJ2-2; D uncertain. Trimming pared 1 base from V and 5 bases from J, leaving 9 bases between. The CDR3 spans 14 residues. Germline V gene lookup returns CDR1 SGHRS and CDR2 YFSETQ. CDR3: CASSLWQSTGELFF. The DNA of the CDR3 is TGCGCCAGCAGCTTGTGGCAGTCGACCGGGGAGCTGTTTTTT.

This clonotype was seen more than once but under ten times. The rearrangement joins TRBV11-1 to TRBJ2-7, with 8 bases that match TRBD2. J lost 0 bases, V lost 4 bases, and 17 bases had no gene match. CDR3 size: 19 residues. Germline CDR1 SGHAT, CDR2 FQDESV (reference sequence). Written as DNA, the CDR3 is TGTGCCAGCAGCTCGTCGGGGGGGGTAACAGCGCCCTTCTCCTACGAGCAGTACTTC. Protein sequence: CASSSSGGVTAPFSYEQYF.

The CDR3, as DNA: TGCGCCAGCAACGGGCACAATGAGCAGTTCTTC. This codes for CASNGHNEQFF. V is TRBV10-2 and J is TRBJ2-1; D unclear. This CDR3 is built from 11 residues. From germline, CDR1 is WSHSY and CDR2 SAAADI. The V and J ends lost 7 bases and 5 bases respectively, with 6 bases between them.

This clonotype has more than one count but fewer than ten. The rearrangement links TRBV9 to TRBJ1-1, with D maybe TRBD1 (6 bases). The CDR3 has 13 residues. V was cut by 6 bases and J by 6 bases, with 15 bases left in between. Germline V lookup: CDR1 SGDLS, CDR2 YYNGEE. In DNA, the CDR3 is TGTGCCAGCAACCAGGGGTTCGGGGCTGAAGCTTTCTTT. Translating it yields CASNQGFGAEAFF.

This clonotype was picked up a small number of times. The chain uses TRBV13 and TRBJ2-7; D possibly uses TRBD1 or TRBD2 (6 bases each). CDR1 is PRHDT, CDR2 FYEKMQ, per germline (reference sequence). Trimming left V 5 bases short and J 6 bases short, with 14 bases between. This CDR3 is 13 amino acids long. The CDR3 loop is CASSPLGGSEQYF. The CDR3 DNA sequence: TGTGCCAGCAGCCCCCTGGGGGGCTCCGAGCAGTACTTC. The entire variable domain, with the rest obtained from reference TRBV13 and TRBJ2-7, is as follows: AAGVIQSPRHLIKEKRETATLKCYPIPRHDTVYWYQQGPGQDPQFLISFYEKMQSDKGSIPDRFSAQQFSDYHSELNMSSLELGDSALYFCASSPLGGSEQYFGPGTRLTVT.

This rearrangement joins TRBV14 to TRBJ2-2; D uncertain. The V end was cut by 8 bases, the J end by 1 base, with 11 bases between. CDR1 and CDR2 (germline): SGHDN, FVKESK. This CDR3 region has 14 residues. The CDR3 DNA reads TGTGCCAGCCGAAATTCAGGGAACACCGGGGAGCTGTTTTTT. Protein: CASRNSGNTGELFF. Based on the CDR3 plus reference TRBV14 and TRBJ2-2, the full variable domain is EAGVTQFPSHSVIEKGQTVTLRCDPISGHDNLYWYRRVMGKEIKFLLHFVKESKQDESGMPNNRFLAERTGGTYSTLKVQPAELEDSGVYFCASRNSGNTGELFFGEGSRLTVL.

The V gene is TRBV12-3 or TRBV12-4, the J gene TRBJ2-4, with 8 bases fitting TRBD1. V trimming: 5 bases; J trimming: 3 bases; junction bases outside the gene matches: 6. The CDR3 runs 15 residues. This CDR3 is CASSARGRGKNIQYF. The CDR3 nucleotides read TGTGCCAGCAGTGCCAGGGGGCGTGGCAAAAACATTCAGTACTTC.

The chain carries TRBV18 and TRBJ2-7; no clear D gene. The CDR3 extends over 16 amino acids. Germline V CDR1 and CDR2: KGHSH, LQKENI. The V end was cut by 1 base, the J end by 4 bases, with 17 bases between. The CDR3 DNA is TGTGCCAGCTCACCACTGAGGAACGAATTACTATACGAGCAGTACTTC. The encoded protein is CASSPLRNELLYEQYF.